The 9 T cell receptor beta chains below all came from one sample that was sequenced in a study of spatial heterogeneity in lung cancer. TCRdb reprocessed the 5' RACE reads via MiXCR and lists one record per CDR3 protein. The sample holds tens of thousands of distinct CDR3 sequences, 6.3% seen once. As for time point: sample taken at primary tumor resection. The sample in question was PBMCs, obtained at surgery. The source is a female donor with early-stage non-small cell lung cancer.

Ten or more counts support this clonotype. The J gene is TRBJ1-1, the V gene TRBV10-3; TRBD1 matches at 8 bases. The CDR3 runs to 15 residues. Germline CDR1 is ENHRY and CDR2 is SYGVKD. Trimming at V came to 4 bases and at J to 7 bases, leaving 11 bases not matched to a gene. The CDR3: CAISGSGQGSYEAFF. The CDR3 DNA reads TGTGCCATCAGTGGGTCCGGACAGGGTAGCTATGAAGCTTTCTTT.

This clonotype occurred many times. This chain links TRBV11-2 with TRBJ1-5; 7 bases align to TRBD1. Germline loops: CDR1 SGHAT, CDR2 FQNNGV. This CDR3 has 15 residues. The V and J ends lost 2 bases and 0 bases, in that order; junction bases with no gene match: 1. CDR3 coding DNA: TGTGCCAGCAGCTTAACAGGGGATAGCAATCAGCCCCAGCATTTT. Its protein is CASSLTGDSNQPQHF.

This clonotype was recorded many times. The gene calls are TRBV24-1 and TRBJ1-2; 7 bases map to TRBD1. V was pared by 2 bases and J by 4 bases, with 12 bases of the junction left unmatched. The CDR3 runs to 17 residues. Germline V lookup: CDR1 KGHDR, CDR2 SFDVKD. The CDR3 nucleotides are TGTGCCACCAGTGATTCCCGGACAGGCCACCGAGGCTATGGCTACACCTTC. Residues: CATSDSRTGHRGYGYTF.

In its sample, this clonotype was seen many times. CDR3 amino acids: CASNQGMRQPQHF. For the CDR3, the DNA is TGTGCCAGCAACCAGGGAATGAGGCAGCCCCAGCATTTT. The genes are TRBV2 and TRBJ1-5, with a possible D match to TRBD1 (5 bases). Germline lookup yields CDR1 SNHLY and CDR2 FYNNEI. The length of the CDR3 is 13 residues. Trimming stripped 7 bases from V and 7 bases from J, with 14 bases between. The full variable domain, completed using reference TRBV2 and TRBJ1-5, is EPEVTQTPSHQVTQMGQEVILRCVPISNHLYFYWYRQILGQKVEFLVSFYNNEISEKSEIFDDQFSVERPDGSNFTLKIRSTKLEDSAMYFCASNQGMRQPQHFGDGTRLSIL.

This chain links TRBV20-1 with TRBJ2-5; 8 bases line up with TRBD1. Germline trimming cut 5 bases from V and 5 bases from J; bases unmatched to any gene: 10. The CDR3 contains 14 residues. CDR1 DFQATT and CDR2 SNEGSKA come from the germline V gene (reference sequence). CDR3 residues: CSAHRGAGVETQYF. CDR3 nucleotides: TGCAGTGCTCACAGGGGGGCAGGGGTGGAGACCCAGTACTTC.

This clonotype occurred many times. J is TRBJ2-3 and V is TRBV7-9; maybe TRBD2 (5 bases). The germline V gene has CDR1 SEHNR and CDR2 FQNEAQ (reference sequence). The V end was cut by 5 bases, the J end by 3 bases, with 15 bases between. This CDR3 is 15 amino acids long. The CDR3 spells CASSPSGVVTDTQYF. The CDR3 bases are TGTGCCAGCAGCCCATCCGGGGTGGTTACAGATACGCAGTATTTT.

This clonotype was detected many times. V gene TRBV12-3 or TRBV12-4 combines with J gene TRBJ2-1; D is uncertain. V lost 6 bases to trimming and J lost 10 bases, with 10 bases between them. The CDR3 length is 11 residues. The CDR3 DNA sequence: TGTGCCAGCAGAAGGGCCGCCGAGCAGTTCTTC. It encodes CASRRAAEQFF.

This clonotype was found many times. The gene calls are TRBV12-3 or TRBV12-4 and TRBJ1-1, with TRBD1 as a possible D gene (6 bases). With 2 bases removed from V and 3 bases from J, the gap between germline ends came to 10 bases. CDR3 length: 14 amino acids. As DNA, the CDR3 is TGTGCCAGCAGTTTAATGGGGGGCCACACTGAAGCTTTCTTT. Its protein is CASSLMGGHTEAFF.

In this sample, this clonotype turned up many times. The rearrangement links TRBV11-3 to TRBJ2-2; D call uncertain. The CDR3 is 14 residues long. CDR1 and CDR2 from the germline V gene are SGHNT and YENEEA. Trimming shortened V by 2 bases and J by 1 base, and 5 bases separated the two germline ends. The CDR3 coding sequence is TGTGCCAGCAGCTTAACACGGAACACCGGGGAGCTGTTTTTT. Its translation: CASSLTRNTGELFF.